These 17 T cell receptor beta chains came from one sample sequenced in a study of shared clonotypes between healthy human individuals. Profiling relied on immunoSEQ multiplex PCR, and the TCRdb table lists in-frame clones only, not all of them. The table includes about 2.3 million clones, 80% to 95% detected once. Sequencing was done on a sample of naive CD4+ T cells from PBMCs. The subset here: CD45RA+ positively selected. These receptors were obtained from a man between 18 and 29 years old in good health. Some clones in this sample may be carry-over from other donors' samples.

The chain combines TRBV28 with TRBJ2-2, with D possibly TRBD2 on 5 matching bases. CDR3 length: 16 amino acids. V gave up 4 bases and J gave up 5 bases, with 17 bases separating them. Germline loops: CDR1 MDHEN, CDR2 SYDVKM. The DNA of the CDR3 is TGTGCCAGCAGTTCAGCCTCCGAGGGAAGGACCGGGGAGCTGTTTTTT. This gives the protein CASSSASEGRTGELFF. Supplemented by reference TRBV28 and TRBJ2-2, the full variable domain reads DVKVTQSSRYLVKRTGEKVFLECVQDMDHENMFWYRQDPGLGLRLIYFSYDVKMKEKGDIPEGYSVSREKKERFSLILESASTNQTSMYLCASSSASEGRTGELFFGEGSRLTVL.

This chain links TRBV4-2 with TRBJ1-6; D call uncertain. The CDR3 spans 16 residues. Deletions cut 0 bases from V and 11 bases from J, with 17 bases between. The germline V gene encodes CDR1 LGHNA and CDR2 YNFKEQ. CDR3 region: CASSQDIGQWGAPLHF. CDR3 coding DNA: TGTGCCAGCAGCCAAGATATTGGGCAGTGGGGAGCACCCCTCCACTTT.

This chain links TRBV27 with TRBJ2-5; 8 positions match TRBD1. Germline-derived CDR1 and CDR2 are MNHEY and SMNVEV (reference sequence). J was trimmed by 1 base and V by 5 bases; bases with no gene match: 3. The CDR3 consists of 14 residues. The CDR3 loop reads CASSRTGSQETQYF. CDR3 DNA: TGTGCCAGCAGTCGGACAGGGAGCCAAGAGACCCAGTACTTC.

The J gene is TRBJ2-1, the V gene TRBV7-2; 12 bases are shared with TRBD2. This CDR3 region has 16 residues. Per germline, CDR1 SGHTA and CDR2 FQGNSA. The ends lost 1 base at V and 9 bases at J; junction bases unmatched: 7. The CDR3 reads CASSLGLAGASGEQFF. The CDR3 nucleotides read TGTGCCAGCAGCTTAGGACTAGCGGGAGCCAGCGGTGAGCAGTTCTTC.

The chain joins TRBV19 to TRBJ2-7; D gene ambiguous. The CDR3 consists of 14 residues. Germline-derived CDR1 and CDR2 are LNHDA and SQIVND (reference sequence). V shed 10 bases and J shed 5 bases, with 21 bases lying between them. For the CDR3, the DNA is TGTGCCACTTCGAACCGGAATATCCTCGACGAGCAGTACTTC. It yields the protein CATSNRNILDEQYF. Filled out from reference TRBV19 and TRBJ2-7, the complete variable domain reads DGGITQSPKYLFRKEGQNVTLSCEQNLNHDAMYWYRQDPGQGLRLIYYSQIVNDFQKGDIAEGYSVSREKKESFPLTVTSAQKNPTAFYLCATSNRNILDEQYFGPGTRLTVT.

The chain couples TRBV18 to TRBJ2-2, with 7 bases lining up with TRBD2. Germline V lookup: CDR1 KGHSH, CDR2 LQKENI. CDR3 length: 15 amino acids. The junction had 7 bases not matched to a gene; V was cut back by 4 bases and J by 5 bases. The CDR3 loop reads CASSLQLAPTGELFF. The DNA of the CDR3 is TGTGCCAGCTCACTACAACTAGCGCCGACCGGGGAGCTGTTTTTT. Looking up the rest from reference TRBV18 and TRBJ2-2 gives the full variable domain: NAGVMQNPRHLVRRRGQEARLRCSPMKGHSHVYWYRQLPEEGLKFMVYLQKENIIDESGMPKERFSAEFPKEGPSILRIQQVVRGDSAAYFCASSLQLAPTGELFFGEGSRLTVL.

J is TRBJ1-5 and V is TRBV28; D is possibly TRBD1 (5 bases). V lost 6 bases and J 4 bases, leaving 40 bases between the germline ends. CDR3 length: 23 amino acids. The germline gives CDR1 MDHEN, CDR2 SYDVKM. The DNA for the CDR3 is TGTGCCAGCAGCCAGACCGCCGCCTCAGGTGTTAGGGGCCAAGGGGTCTCTAATCAGCCCCAGCATTTT. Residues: CASSQTAASGVRGQGVSNQPQHF.

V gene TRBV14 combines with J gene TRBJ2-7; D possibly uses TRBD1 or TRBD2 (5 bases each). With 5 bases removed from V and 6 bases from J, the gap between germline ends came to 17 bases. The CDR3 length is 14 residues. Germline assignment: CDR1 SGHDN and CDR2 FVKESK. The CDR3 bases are TGTGCCAGCAGCAGAGGGACCGGACCGGGCGAGCAGTACTTC. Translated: CASSRGTGPGEQYF.

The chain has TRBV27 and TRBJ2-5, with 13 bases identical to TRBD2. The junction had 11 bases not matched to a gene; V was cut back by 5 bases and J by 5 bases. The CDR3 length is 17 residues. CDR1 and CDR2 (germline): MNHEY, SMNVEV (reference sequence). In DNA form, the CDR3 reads TGTGCCAGCAGTCCGAGGACTAGCGGGAGAATCTACGAGACCCAGTACTTC. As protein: CASSPRTSGRIYETQYF.

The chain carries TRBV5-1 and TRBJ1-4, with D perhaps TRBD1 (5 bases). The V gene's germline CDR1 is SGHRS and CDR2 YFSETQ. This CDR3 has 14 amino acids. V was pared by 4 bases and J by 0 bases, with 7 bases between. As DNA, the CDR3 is TGCGCCAGCAGCGGGGACGCAACTAATGAAAAACTGTTTTTT. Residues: CASSGDATNEKLFF.

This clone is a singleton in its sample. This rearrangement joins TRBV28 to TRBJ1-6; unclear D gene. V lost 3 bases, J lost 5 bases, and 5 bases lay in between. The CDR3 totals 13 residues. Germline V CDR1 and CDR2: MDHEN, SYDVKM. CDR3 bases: TGTGCCAGCAGTTTTGACGATAATTCACCCCTCCACTTT. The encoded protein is CASSFDDNSPLHF.

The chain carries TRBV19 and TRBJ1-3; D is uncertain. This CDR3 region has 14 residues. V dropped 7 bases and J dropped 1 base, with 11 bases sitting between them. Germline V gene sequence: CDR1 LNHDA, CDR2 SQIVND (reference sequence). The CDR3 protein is CASTDPGSGNTIYF. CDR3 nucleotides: TGTGCCAGTACCGACCCAGGTTCTGGAAACACCATATATTTT.

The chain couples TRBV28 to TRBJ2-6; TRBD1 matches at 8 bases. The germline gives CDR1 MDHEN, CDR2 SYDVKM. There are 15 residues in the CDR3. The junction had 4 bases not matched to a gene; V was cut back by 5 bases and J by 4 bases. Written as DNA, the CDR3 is TGTGCCAGCAGTCGACAGGGGATCGGGGCCAACGTCCTGACTTTC. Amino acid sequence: CASSRQGIGANVLTF.

CDR3 in DNA: TGTGCCAGCAGTTTAACCGGTGGGCAGGGAAACACCATATATTTT. This codes for CASSLTGGQGNTIYF. The gene calls are TRBV28 and TRBJ1-3, with D hard to call. The CDR3 runs to 15 residues. Germline CDR1 MDHEN, CDR2 SYDVKM. The V and J ends lost 2 bases and 4 bases respectively, with 12 bases between them.

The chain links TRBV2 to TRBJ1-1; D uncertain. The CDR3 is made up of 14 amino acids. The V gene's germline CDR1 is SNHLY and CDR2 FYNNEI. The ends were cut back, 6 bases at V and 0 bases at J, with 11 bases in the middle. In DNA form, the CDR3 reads TGTGCCAGCAGGGTGGACTGGCTGAACACTGAAGCTTTCTTT. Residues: CASRVDWLNTEAFF.

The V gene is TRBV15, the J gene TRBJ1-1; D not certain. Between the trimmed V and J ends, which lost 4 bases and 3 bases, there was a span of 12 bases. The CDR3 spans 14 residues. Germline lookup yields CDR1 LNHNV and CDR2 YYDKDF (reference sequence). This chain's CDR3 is CATSMHLSHTEAFF. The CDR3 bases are TGTGCCACCAGCATGCACCTAAGCCACACTGAAGCTTTCTTT.

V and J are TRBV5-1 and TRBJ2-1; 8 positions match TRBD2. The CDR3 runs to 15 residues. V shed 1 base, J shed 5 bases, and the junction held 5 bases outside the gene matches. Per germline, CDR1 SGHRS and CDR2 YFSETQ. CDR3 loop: CASSLMGLGNNEQFF. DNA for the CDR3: TGCGCCAGCAGCTTGATGGGACTAGGGAACAATGAGCAGTTCTTC.